This note documents a single T cell receptor beta chain sequence. Its antigen is currently not known. The record has no base qualities; no much larger clone is one base away. Using the deep immunoSEQ assay, multiplex PCR amplified TCR CDR3 regions from genomic DNA. Extracted genomic DNA from each cell subset was spread evenly across all wells of several immunoSEQ 96-well plates, with each plate serving as a replicate. For sorted subsets, around 0.2 ug genomic DNA, equal to 30,000 or so T cell genomes, was loaded into each replicate PCR. Purified libraries were measured with a Qubit 3.0 fluorometer, size-checked on a Bioanalyzer 2100, and measured again with the KAPA Library Quantification kit. Every immunoSEQ 96-well plate was sequenced on a separate single-read 150-cycle Illumina NextSeq 550 flow cell. In the original analysis: Because only junctional sequences without quality scores were contained in the immunoSEQ output, filtering matching that applied to full-length reads could not be performed. Sequences were annotated with PyIR, a Python wrapper for IgBLAST v1.9, using IMGT germline references to assign V/J genes and CDR3. Any read was removed if the V/J assignment was weak (E-value above 1e-6), the CDR3 was missing, or the read contained stop codons, out-of-frame junctions, or ambiguous translated residues. V3J clonotypes were defined by identical inferred V gene, J gene, and CDR3 amino acid sequence. The percentage overlap between two repertoires was calculated by dividing the number of shared unique clonotypes by the size of the smaller repertoire. Three approaches were used to assess repertoire richness: RTK rarefaction, the Chao1 estimator, and Recon v2.1 estimates of unobserved clonotypes. OLGA was used to compute generation probabilities for all TCRbeta clonotypes that the gDNA method yielded from four donors. The clones in this table, taken by TCRdb from immuneACCESS, are in-frame only. Not every clone is retained; where verified, under half of the shortfall comes from an unresolved V gene, and the cause of the rest is unknown. Clone size and the V and J calls come from that table; the DNA yielded D and trimming. A total of under 2,500,000 clones appear in this sample, more than 90% of them only once. The ten largest clones capture 0.1% to 0.15% of the sample.

This specimen comes from a study of shared clonotypes between healthy human individuals (dated by TCRdb to 2019 to 2021). Background for the entire study: The cohort included a few men and a couple of women between 18 and 49 years of age. For each donor, CD4 naive and CD4 memory were each run on three plates, CD8 naive on two plates, and CD8 memory on one plate. Between about 0.85 and 9.5 billion PBMCs per donor were obtained by leukapheresis. Blood TCR repertoires of five healthy adults were deeply sequenced to estimate repertoire size and the extent of clonotype sharing between individuals. To increase sequencing depth and limit assay-specific biases, different laboratories used diverse techniques to prepare libraries and sequence TCR repertoires.

Healthy HIV-negative adults with no recently reported acute infections or vaccinations were included as donors. All donors were Caucasian adults living in Nashville, Tennessee, USA. CD4+ T cells were enriched through magnetic negative selection, after which naive cells were positively selected on CD45RA and the remaining negative fraction served as the memory subset. Blood was collected by leukapheresis, and PBMCs were isolated by Ficoll-Histopaque density gradient centrifugation and then cryopreserved in liquid nitrogen vapor phase. Analytical flow cytometry was used to check the purity and quantity of each magnetically sorted T cell population. Genomic DNA was isolated from each sorted fraction and quantified by UV absorbance on a Nanodrop 2000c. What the authors observed across the whole study: Incomplete sequencing was indicated by rarefaction of sorted-subset datasets, despite the large sequencing depth. Pairwise subsampling led to the expectation that sequencing depth would affect the degree of clonotype sharing among donors. Higher generation probabilities were observed for clonotypes shared by all four sorted-subset donors than for non-shared clonotypes. Naive subsets generally had larger estimated clonotype richness than memory subsets. Sampling was restricted to blood, and TCR repertoires in tissue are likely to differ from TCR repertoires in blood. Because the study included a small number of donors, the genetic and exposure-history diversity represented was limited. About 4.5% of naive CD4, 3.5% of naive CD8, 2.3% of memory CD4, and more than 0.35% of memory CD8 clonotypes were shared across several donors.

Sequencing was done on a sample of naive CD4+ T cells sorted from blood. The cell subset or site tag for this specimen amounts to: CD45RA+ positively selected. The clonotype comes from a man younger than 35 in good health.

The CDR3 in this case is CSARQGAETQYF. The DNA sequence is given as TGCAGCGCCAGACAGGGTGCGGAGACCCAGTACTTC. The rearranged segments are TRBV29-1 and TRBJ2-5, with TRBD1 matching 7 junction bases. CDR1 and CDR2 are drawn from the germline V gene: SQVTM, ANQGSEA. The germline V end is reduced by 7 bases and the J end by 5 bases; junction bases left unmatched: 7. The CDR3 runs 12 amino acids, cysteine and phenylalanine included. The only DNA kept is the CDR3, 36 bases in frame from the first base.